The subject of this entry is one TCR beta chain. What it binds is unknown. With 5 bases removed from V and 7 bases from J, the gap between germline ends came to 12 bases. Germline CDR1 and CDR2: SGHTA and FQGTGA. This CDR3 has 14 residues. The sample comes from a study of cytomegalovirus exposure and HLA in healthy donors. Study-level background: Clustering assigned 81% of the approximately 400 genotyped donors to the Caucasian-associated ancestry cluster.

Use of 60 Vbeta and 13 Jbeta primers characterized the PCR. Clones were sequenced by immunoSEQ multiplex PCR, and TCRdb holds only the in-frame ones, with some missing. The sample lists about 150,000 clones, approximately 81% occurring once. General study findings and limits: Investigators reported under 200 TCR beta chains as tied to cytomegalovirus. Researchers reported in a later analysis that a missense DCLRE1C variant was tied to TCR beta V- and J-gene trimming.

Unrecorded immune exposure was likely among donors, who were nominally healthy when sampled. The sequenced sample consisted of PBMCs. J is TRBJ1-6 and V is TRBV7-3; D uncertain. The receptor was derived from a male donor in good health and CMV-seronegative. DNA of the CDR3: TGTGCCAGCAGCCTCTCCGGCGGAAATTCACCCCTCCACTTT. Translated, it gives CASSLSGGNSPLHF.